This is a list of T cell receptor beta chains from one sample in a study of blood T cells in healthy people across ages. Using its own MiXCR run on the 5' RACE reads, TCRdb lists one record per CDR3 protein. The profile shows 1.5 million to 2 million distinct CDR3 sequences, 40% to 55% of them singletons. Material: blood. The receptors stem from a woman aged 40 to 50 in good health. CDR3s include the opening cysteine and the closing phenylalanine or tryptophan. Each record gives: J gene, clone size, D gene, V gene, CDR3 length, CDR3 DNA, CDR3 protein. D genes are given only for firm matches. Clone size appears in some rows only: once, few, many, or a class for an expanded clone.

TRBJ2-4,NA,NA,TRBV6-1,14,TGTGCCAGCACAAAGAGGGAAGCCAAAAACATTCAGTACTTC,CASTKREAKNIQYF
TRBJ2-3,NA,NA,TRBV10-1,12,TGCGCCAGCAGGGACCGCACAGATACGCAGTATTTT,CASRDRTDTQYF
TRBJ1-4,NA,TRBD1,TRBV11-2,16,TGTGCCAGCAGCTCGCCTCACTGGGACAGACAGGAAAAACTGTTTTTT,CASSSPHWDRQEKLFF
TRBJ2-7,NA,TRBD1,TRBV7-2,14,TGTGCCAGCAGCCACGTCACAGGGGACAATGAGCAGTACTTC,CASSHVTGDNEQYF
TRBJ1-2,NA,NA,TRBV6-1,16,TGTGCCACTTTAATTTATGCGGGGTCGCTTGTGGGGGGCTACACCTTC,CATLIYAGSLVGGYTF
TRBJ2-7,NA,TRBD1,TRBV5-1,15,TGCGCCAGCAGCTCGACGGACAGGGGTTTCGACGAGCAGTACTTC,CASSSTDRGFDEQYF
TRBJ2-3,once,NA,TRBV14,14,TGTGCCAGCAGCCAATCCAGACCAACCGATACGCAGTATTTT,CASSQSRPTDTQYF
TRBJ2-4,many,NA,TRBV29-1,16,TGCAGCGTTGAAGACCGGGACTCAGGTGTAAGATACATTCAGTACTTC,CSVEDRDSGVRYIQYF
TRBJ2-3,NA,TRBD2,TRBV5-4,15,TGTGCCAGCAGCTCCCCGGGGGGGATGGGAGATACGCAGTATTTT,CASSSPGGMGDTQYF
TRBJ1-2,NA,TRBD1,TRBV5-1,14,TGCGCCAGCAGTGGAGGGACAGGGGGCTATGGCTACACCTTC,CASSGGTGGYGYTF
TRBJ1-2,NA,NA,TRBV7-9,14,TGTGCCAGCAGCCCAAAGAGCACTAACTATGGCTACACCTTC,CASSPKSTNYGYTF
TRBJ1-2,NA,NA,TRBV7-9,18,TGTGCCAGCAGCTTAGCCTCAACCGGGGGGGATAGTAACTATGGCTACACCTTC,CASSLASTGGDSNYGYTF
TRBJ2-5,few,NA,TRBV9,15,TGTGCCAGCACCAGCGGATCCCAGATCCAAGAGACCCAGTACTTC,CASTSGSQIQETQYF
TRBJ2-3,once,TRBD2,TRBV9,20,TGTGCCAGCAGCCCTCCGGGGCCTACTAGCGGGGGGGCTCGAGCAGATACGCAGTATTTT,CASSPPGPTSGGARADTQYF
TRBJ2-1,few,TRBD2,TRBV3-1,21,TGTGCCAGCAGGCCAAGACTAGCGGGGGGGATATTACCAAGCTCCTACAATGAGCAGTTCTTC,CASRPRLAGGILPSSYNEQFF
TRBJ2-5,NA,NA,TRBV4-3,14,TGCGCCAGCAGCCTGAGTGACAGAGAAGAGACCCAGTACTTC,CASSLSDREETQYF
TRBJ1-2,once,NA,TRBV20-1,15,TGCAGTGCTAAATCAACAGGGCTTGCTAACTATGGCTACACCTTC,CSAKSTGLANYGYTF
TRBJ2-5,NA,NA,TRBV6-5,13,TGTGCCAGCAGTTACGGGGGGCAGAATCGGCAGTACTTC,CASSYGGQNRQYF
TRBJ2-6,NA,TRBD1,TRBV7-2,21,TGTGCCAGCAGCTTTAGGGCCCGCCGGGACAGAGTCCTTTCTGGGGCCAACGTCCTGACTTTC,CASSFRARRDRVLSGANVLTF
TRBJ2-6,NA,NA,TRBV6-2/TRBV6-3,17,TGTGCCAGCAGTGTCGGGGGATTAACCTCTGGGGCCAACGTCCTGACTTTC,CASSVGGLTSGANVLTF
TRBJ2-7,many,NA,TRBV20-1,10,TGCAGTGCCACGGGACGGGAGCAGTACTTC,CSATGREQYF
TRBJ1-5,NA,TRBD1,TRBV7-2,15,TGTGCCAGCAGCTTAGAACAGGGGGCCTATCAGCCCCAGCATTTT,CASSLEQGAYQPQHF
TRBJ1-1,many,NA,TRBV5-1,14,TGTGCCAGCAGTTTGGGCAGGGGGAACACTGAAGCTTTCTTT,CASSLGRGNTEAFF
TRBJ2-7,NA,TRBD1,TRBV27,15,TGTGCCAGCAGTTACAGGGGAAGGGGGCTCTACGAGCAGTACTTC,CASSYRGRGLYEQYF
TRBJ2-1,few,TRBD2,TRBV15,19,TGTGCCACCAGCAGAGACCCTAGCGGGGGGCCCAGCTCCTACAATGAGCAGTTCTTC,CATSRDPSGGPSSYNEQFF
TRBJ2-5,NA,TRBD1,TRBV27,15,TGTGCCAGCAGGGGGACAGGGACCTTCCAAGAGACCCAGTACTTC,CASRGTGTFQETQYF
TRBJ2-7,few,TRBD2,TRBV7-6,18,TGTGCCAGCAGCTTAACGGCCCAGCGGGGCTTGAGCTCCTACGAGCAGTACTTC,CASSLTAQRGLSSYEQYF
TRBJ1-2,once,TRBD1,TRBV28,19,TGTGCCAGCAGAGGGGATTCTCCGCGGAGGACAGGGCTTAACTATGGCTACACCTTC,CASRGDSPRRTGLNYGYTF
TRBJ2-5,few,NA,TRBV28,11,TGTGCCAGCAGACGACAGAAGACCCAGTACTTC,CASRRQKTQYF
TRBJ2-3,NA,NA,TRBV9,18,TGTGCCAGCAGCGTATCGCTCCCTACGGACTCTTACACAGATACGCAGTATTTT,CASSVSLPTDSYTDTQYF
TRBJ1-1,NA,NA,TRBV20-1,12,TGCAGTGCTAGAAACACTGACACTGAGGCTTTCTTT,CSARNTDTEAFF
TRBJ1-5,NA,TRBD1,TRBV4-3,16,TGCGCCAGCAGCCGAGATATGGACAGGGGAGGTCAGCCCCAGCATTTT,CASSRDMDRGGQPQHF
TRBJ2-7,few,TRBD2,TRBV7-2,16,TGTGCCAGCAGCCTCCCACCAGCGGGGCTTTCCTACGAGCAGTACTTC,CASSLPPAGLSYEQYF
TRBJ2-7,NA,NA,TRBV9,14,TGTGCCAGCAGCGTAGCCCCAGCTGAATACGAGCAGTACTTC,CASSVAPAEYEQYF
TRBJ1-2,few,TRBD1,TRBV20-1,15,TGCAGTGCTAGAGAAACTCCGGGACAGGTCCATGGCTACACCTTC,CSARETPGQVHGYTF
TRBJ2-5,many,NA,TRBV5-1,14,TGCGCCAGCAGCTTGGGCGGGGGCGACGAGACCCAGTACTTC,CASSLGGGDETQYF
TRBJ2-7,once,TRBD1,TRBV7-9,16,TGTGCCAGCAGCCAAAACCGGGACAGGGTCTCCAATGAGCAGTACTTC,CASSQNRDRVSNEQYF
TRBJ2-7,NA,NA,TRBV18,13,TGTGCCAGCTCCATCGGGGGCAGGGACGAGCAGTACTTC,CASSIGGRDEQYF
TRBJ2-1,NA,TRBD2,TRBV12-3/TRBV12-4,18,TGTGCCAGCAGTCCTAGCCCCATAGCGGGGGGCCTTAACAATGAGCAGTTCTTC,CASSPSPIAGGLNNEQFF
TRBJ2-5,NA,NA,TRBV15,15,TGTGCCACCAGCAGAGATCGGCCGGGCCAAGAGACCCAGTACTTC,CATSRDRPGQETQYF
TRBJ2-5,NA,NA,TRBV4-3,15,TGCGCCAGCAGCCAAGATAAGGGGGGCTGGGAGACCCAGTACTTC,CASSQDKGGWETQYF
TRBJ2-7,once,NA,TRBV7-8,13,TGTGCCAGCAGCTTCTTACAGGGTCGCGAGCAGTACTTC,CASSFLQGREQYF
TRBJ1-2,NA,NA,TRBV29-1,13,TGCAGCGTTGAAGCAGGGAGGGCGGATGGCTACACCTTC,CSVEAGRADGYTF
TRBJ2-7,NA,NA,TRBV4-1,13,TGCGCCAGCAGCCAATGGGCAGACTACGAGCAGTACTTC,CASSQWADYEQYF
TRBJ2-7,NA,NA,TRBV3-1,14,TGTGCCAGCAGCCAATCAGGGAGCGGCTACGAGCAGTACTTC,CASSQSGSGYEQYF
TRBJ1-1,NA,NA,TRBV7-2,14,TGTGCCAGCACCAAGGGCTTCATGAACACTGAAGCTTTCTTT,CASTKGFMNTEAFF
TRBJ1-2,once,NA,TRBV11-2,14,TGTGCCAGCAGCGCAAACCGGGACGTAAGAAGCTACACCTTC,CASSANRDVRSYTF
TRBJ2-3,NA,NA,TRBV20-1,16,TGCAGTGCTTTCTATTGGGCGGACGCTAGCACTGATACGCAGTATTTT,CSAFYWADASTDTQYF
TRBJ2-1,few,NA,TRBV20-1,12,TGCAGTGCTAGAGCCGGGGCCAATGAGCAGTTCTTC,CSARAGANEQFF
TRBJ1-4,few,NA,TRBV7-2,15,TGTGCCAGCAGCTCTAAGGGGGGTAGGGATGAAAAACTGTTTTTT,CASSSKGGRDEKLFF
TRBJ2-5,NA,NA,TRBV4-2,14,TGTGCCAGCAGCCAAGACGCGGCCTCAGGGACCCAGTACTTC,CASSQDAASGTQYF
TRBJ1-2,NA,NA,TRBV7-2,15,TGTGCCAGCAGCACCTGGAAAGACAGAGACTATGGCTACACCTTC,CASSTWKDRDYGYTF
TRBJ2-1,once,NA,TRBV11-2,16,TGTGCCAGCAGCTTAAATGGGCTAGCAGCCTACAATGAGCAGTTCTTC,CASSLNGLAAYNEQFF
TRBJ2-7,few,NA,TRBV20-1,15,TGCAGTGCTAGAGATTCGACATCGTCCTCCTACGAGCAGTACTTC,CSARDSTSSSYEQYF